One and the same sample provided the 13 T cell receptor beta chains below, sequenced in a study of beta chain features in type 1 diabetes. Isolated RNA was reverse transcribed in full, so expressed TCRB transcripts were sequenced. This table comes from immunoSEQ multiplex PCR, and its TCRdb copy is limited to in-frame clones, with some not included. The sample gives 90,000 to 110,000 clones, less than 40% of which show up once; over 0.05% is in the top ten. The sequencing sample was made of stem cell memory CD4+ T cells from blood. These receptors all stem from a woman under 30 in good health.

This clone was picked up a small number of times. CDR3 residues: CASSRQLAGNTGELFF. DNA for the CDR3: TGCGCCAGCAGCCGACAACTAGCGGGAAACACCGGGGAGCTGTTTTTT. The gene calls are TRBV5-1 and TRBJ2-2; TRBD2 agrees at 10 bases. Germline V gene data show CDR1 as SGHRS and CDR2 as YFSETQ. J was trimmed by 2 bases and V by 4 bases; bases with no gene match: 5. The CDR3 is made up of 16 amino acids.

This chain uses TRBV19 with TRBJ2-7; 13 positions match TRBD2. This CDR3 contains 15 residues. After removal of 11 bases from V and 1 base from J, the junction contained 8 bases not matched to a gene. Germline V gene lookup returns CDR1 LNHDA and CDR2 SQIVND (reference sequence). The CDR3 DNA sequence: TGTGCCTCCGGACTAGCGGGAGCCCAATCCTACGAGCAGTACTTC. It translates to CASGLAGAQSYEQYF.

J is TRBJ1-1 and V is TRBV7-2; 7 positions match TRBD1. Germline CDR1 is SGHTA and CDR2 is FQGNSA. The CDR3 length is 15 residues. The V gene end was trimmed by 5 bases and the J gene end by 1 base; junction bases not matched to a gene: 7. In nucleotides, the CDR3 is TGTGCCAGCAGCCTGACAGGGCTCACGAACACTGAAGCTTTCTTT. Translation: CASSLTGLTNTEAFF.

This clone occurred a few times. The chain employs TRBV6-5 and TRBJ2-6; a possible D gene is TRBD2 (5 bases). The V gene lost 4 bases and the J gene lost 1 base, with 5 bases spanning the gap. Germline V gene lookup returns CDR1 MNHEY and CDR2 SVGAGI. The CDR3 contains 14 residues. For the CDR3, the DNA is TGTGCCAGCAGTTGGACTTCTGGGGCCAACGTCCTGACTTTC. Translating it yields CASSWTSGANVLTF.

This clone was seen only a few times. The chain recombines TRBV7-9 with TRBJ2-3; a weak D match, TRBD2 (6 bases). CDR3 length equals 16 residues. Trimming took 1 base from V and 2 from J, leaving 13 bases between them. The germline gives CDR1 SEHNR, CDR2 FQNEAQ (reference sequence). The CDR3 DNA reads TGTGCCAGCAGCTTAGTTGGCGGGATGTACACAGATACGCAGTATTTT. The encoded protein is CASSLVGGMYTDTQYF.

The chain couples TRBV7-3 to TRBJ2-1; 12 bases fit TRBD2. Looked up from germline, CDR1 is SGHTA and CDR2 is FQGTGA. Trimming cost V 2 bases and J 2 bases; bases outside gene matches: 10. This CDR3 is built from 19 residues. CDR3 bases: TGTGCCAGCAGCTTACAGCTAGCGGGAGGGTGGAGACCCTACAATGAGCAGTTCTTC. Protein product: CASSLQLAGGWRPYNEQFF.

This rearrangement joins TRBV6-5 to TRBJ2-5; 9 nucleotides match TRBD1. With V trimmed by 4 bases and J by 6 bases, 6 bases remained unmatched. The germline gives CDR1 MNHEY, CDR2 SVGAGI. The CDR3 is 14 amino acids. Written as DNA, the CDR3 is TGTGCCAGCAGTTTTACAGGGGGCGGAAAGACCCAGTACTTC. This translates into CASSFTGGGKTQYF.

This clone was seen a handful of times. The V gene is TRBV28, the J gene TRBJ1-5, with D uncertain. V lost 3 bases and J 7 bases, leaving 16 bases between the germline ends. The CDR3 sequence is 15 residues long. In germline, CDR1 is MDHEN, CDR2 SYDVKM. CDR3 sequence: CASSLPVPGEQPQHF. The CDR3 coding sequence is TGTGCCAGCAGTTTGCCCGTACCGGGAGAGCAGCCCCAGCATTTT.

The chain employs TRBV5-1 and TRBJ2-7; 8 bases match TRBD1. Germline V CDR1 and CDR2: SGHRS, YFSETQ. With 3 bases clipped from V and 3 bases from J, the junction kept 8 bases outside the gene matches. There are 15 residues in the CDR3. The CDR3 sequence: CASSSFGTGNYEQYF. The CDR3 coding sequence is TGCGCCAGCAGCTCATTCGGGACAGGAAACTACGAGCAGTACTTC.

The V call is TRBV19, the J call TRBJ2-3; 8 positions match TRBD1. This CDR3 contains 14 residues. CDR1 LNHDA and CDR2 SQIVND come from the germline V gene (reference sequence). V dropped 7 bases and J dropped 4; count of bases not matched to a gene: 7. CDR3 DNA sequence: TGTGCCAGTACCATGACAGGGGCGGCAGATACGCAGTATTTT. It specifies CASTMTGAADTQYF.

The chain combines TRBV6-6 with TRBJ1-2; D remains unclear. This CDR3 is 15 amino acids long. Trimming left V 0 bases short and J 0 bases short, with 8 bases between. Looked up from germline, CDR1 is MNHNY and CDR2 is SVGAGI (reference sequence). CDR3 nucleotides: TGTGCCAGCAGTTACTCGACGCGGTCTAACTATGGCTACACCTTC. Amino acids: CASSYSTRSNYGYTF.

This clone was picked up a small number of times. This chain connects TRBV9 to TRBJ2-7; 8 bases are a match to TRBD1. Germline V gene lookup returns CDR1 SGDLS and CDR2 YYNGEE. V shed 4 bases, J shed 5 bases, and the junction held 17 bases outside the gene matches. This CDR3 contains 17 residues. The CDR3 region is CASSPLTGQGQEHEQYF. The CDR3 DNA is TGTGCCAGCAGCCCCCTAACAGGACAGGGCCAGGAGCACGAGCAGTACTTC.

The chain combines TRBV6-1 with TRBJ2-5; possible D gene TRBD1, 6 bases. The V gene lost 1 base and the J gene lost 5 bases, with 17 bases spanning the gap. This CDR3 has 16 residues. CDR1 and CDR2 (germline): MNHNS, SASEGT. CDR3 DNA: TGTGCCAGCAGTGAAGTAAATCTTGGGGGCGGGGAGACCCAGTACTTC. Residues: CASSEVNLGGGETQYF.